The TCR beta chain described here comes from a study of T cell responses to AZD1222 COVID-19 vaccine. Produced via immunoSEQ multiplex PCR; TCRdb's table is partial and in-frame only. In the table there are 150,000 or so clones, 85% to 95% of which are singletons. This clone was seen a few times. This material consisted of peripheral blood, taken on day 0 of AZD1222 vaccination. The sequence was obtained from an adult in good health.

The CDR3 reads CASTDGTGNSPLHF. The CDR3 bases are TGCGCCAGCACTGATGGGACTGGGAATTCACCCCTCCACTTT. J is TRBJ1-6 and V is TRBV10-1, with D perhaps matching TRBD1 (5 bases). This CDR3 contains 14 residues. CDR1 and CDR2 (germline): WNHNN, SYGVQD (reference sequence). Between the trimmed V and J ends, which lost 7 bases and 7 bases, there was a span of 14 bases.